This TCR beta chain was captured by sequencing in a study of blood T cell repertoires in COVID-19. As originally analysed: Estimates of nucleated cell counts were drawn from the amplification of reference gene primers. Generated by immunoSEQ multiplex PCR, the TCRdb table keeps only in-frame clones and is missing some. D and trimming come from the DNA, and the V and J calls and clone size come from that table. The sample holds roughly 150,000 clones, 82% seen once. Trimming took 1 base from V and 0 from J; bases not matched to a gene: 7. This CDR3 contains 17 residues. Per germline, CDR1 GTSNPN and CDR2 SVGIG (reference sequence).

The chain combines TRBV30 with TRBJ1-5; 9 nucleotides agree with TRBD1. The sequencing sample was made of peripheral blood. This TCR was sampled from a human donor with acute or convalescent COVID-19. The donor label of this sample is uncertain. This chain's CDR3 is CAWSGDRAYHSNQPQHF. The CDR3 DNA reads TGTGCCTGGAGTGGGGACAGGGCTTATCATAGCAATCAGCCCCAGCATTTT.